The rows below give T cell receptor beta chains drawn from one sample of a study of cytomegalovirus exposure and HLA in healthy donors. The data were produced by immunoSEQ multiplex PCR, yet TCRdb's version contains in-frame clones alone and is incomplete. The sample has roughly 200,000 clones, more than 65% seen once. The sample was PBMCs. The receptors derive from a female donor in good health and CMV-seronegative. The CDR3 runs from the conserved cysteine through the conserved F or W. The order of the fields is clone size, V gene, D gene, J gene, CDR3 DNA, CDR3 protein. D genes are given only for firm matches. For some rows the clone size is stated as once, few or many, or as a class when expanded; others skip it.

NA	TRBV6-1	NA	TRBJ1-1	TGTGCCAGCAGTGGAAGGACAGCAGGAAGCACTGAAGCTTTCTTT	CASSGRTAGSTEAFF
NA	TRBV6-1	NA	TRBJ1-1	TGTGCCAGCAGTGACGGCGGGGCGGGAGAAGCTTTCTTT	CASSDGGAGEAFF
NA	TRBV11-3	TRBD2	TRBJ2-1	TGTGCCAGCAGCTTAGAAGCCCTGGGAGCGGGGGGCAATGAGCAGTTCTTC	CASSLEALGAGGNEQFF
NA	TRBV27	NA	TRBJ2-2	TGTGCCAGCAGACGTGCGGGACAGAGCACCGGGGAGCTGTTTTTT	CASRRAGQSTGELFF
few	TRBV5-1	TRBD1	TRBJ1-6	TGCGCCAGCAGCGGAAGCACAGGGGACCGGACACCCCTCCACTTT	CASSGSTGDRTPLHF
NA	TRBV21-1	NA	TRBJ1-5	TGTGCCAGCAGTGGGGGGGGTGGCAATCAGCCCCAGCATTTT	CASSGGGGNQPQHF
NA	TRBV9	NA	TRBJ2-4	TGTGCCAGCAGCGCGGCCTCAGGGGGGAACAACATTCAGTACTTC	CASSAASGGNNIQYF
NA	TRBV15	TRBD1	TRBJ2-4	TGTGCCACCAGCGGTTGGACAGGGGCGGTCATTCAGTACTTC	CATSGWTGAVIQYF
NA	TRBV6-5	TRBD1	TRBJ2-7	TGTGCCAGCAGTTACTCGGGCAGGGGGCTATCCTACGAGCAGTACTTC	CASSYSGRGLSYEQYF
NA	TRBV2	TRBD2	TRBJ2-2	TGTGCCAGCAGACCTATACTAGCGGCGGGGGAGCTGTTTTTT	CASRPILAAGELFF
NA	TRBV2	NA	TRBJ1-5	TGTGCCAGCAGTTTGACAGCGGGGGGTAATCAGCCCCAGCATTTT	CASSLTAGGNQPQHF
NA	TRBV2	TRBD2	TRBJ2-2	TGTGCCAGCACGGGCACCCGAGGGTCTAGCGGGGGGATTACCGGGGAGCTGTTTTTT	CASTGTRGSSGGITGELFF
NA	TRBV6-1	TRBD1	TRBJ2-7	TGTGCCAGCAGTGATCTCCCGGGACAGGGCTACGAGCAGTACTTC	CASSDLPGQGYEQYF
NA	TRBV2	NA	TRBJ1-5	TGTGCCAGCACCCTAGGGGAGGGGAGTCAGCCCCAGCATTTT	CASTLGEGSQPQHF
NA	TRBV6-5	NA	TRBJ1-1	TGTGCCTCCCACTGGGGGGATGGCACTGAAGCTTTCTTT	CASHWGDGTEAFF
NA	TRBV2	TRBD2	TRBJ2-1	TGTGCCAGCAGGGGGCCCCGGAGCGGGAGGGTCAATGAGCAGTTCTTC	CASRGPRSGRVNEQFF
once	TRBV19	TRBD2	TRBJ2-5	TGTGCCAGTAGTATAATGTCTAGCGGGGGAGGAGAGACCCAGTACTTC	CASSIMSSGGGETQYF